This T cell receptor (beta chain) was sequenced in a study of CD8+CD57+ T cells in acquired aplastic anemia. The CDR3 consists of 13 residues. V shed 0 bases and J shed 9 bases, with 10 bases lying between them. The germline V gene encodes CDR1 SGHKS and CDR2 YYEKEE (reference sequence). Study-level results: Comparison of patients with controls identified 25 to 35 shared CD8+ CDR3 sequences.

For CDR3 and TCR beta VDJ profiling, genomic DNA was the template used. TCRdb itself ran the reads through MiXCR, one entry per CDR3 protein. The sample lists about 210,000 distinct CDR3 sequences, 34% occurring once. This clonotype was seen repeatedly, ten times or more. Its antigen remains unknown. The genes are TRBV5-5 and TRBJ2-1, with TRBD1 as a possible D gene (6 bases). The sample consisted of sorted CD4+, CD8+, or CD8+CD57+ T cells (not recorded which) from PBMCs. The clonotype comes from a human donor in good health, serving as a control. CDR3 protein: CASSLGLGGEQFF. The DNA for the CDR3 is TGTGCCAGCAGCTTGGGGCTAGGGGGTGAGCAGTTCTTC.